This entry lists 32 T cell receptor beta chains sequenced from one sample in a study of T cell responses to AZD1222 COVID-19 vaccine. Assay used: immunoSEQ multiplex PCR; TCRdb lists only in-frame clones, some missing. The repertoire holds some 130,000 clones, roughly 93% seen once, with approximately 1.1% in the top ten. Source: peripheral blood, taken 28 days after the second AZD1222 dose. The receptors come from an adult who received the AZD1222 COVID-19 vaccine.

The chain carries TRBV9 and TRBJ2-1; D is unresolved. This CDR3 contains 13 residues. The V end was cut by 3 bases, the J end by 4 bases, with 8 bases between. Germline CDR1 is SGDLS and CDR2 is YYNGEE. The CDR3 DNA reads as TGTGCCAGCAGCGCCAATGGGTACAATGAGCAGTTCTTC. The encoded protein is CASSANGYNEQFF.

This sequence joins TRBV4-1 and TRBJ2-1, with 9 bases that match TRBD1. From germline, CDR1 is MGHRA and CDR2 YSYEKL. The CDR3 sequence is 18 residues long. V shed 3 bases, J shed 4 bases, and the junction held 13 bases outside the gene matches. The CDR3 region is CASSQNVYRGLYYNEQFF. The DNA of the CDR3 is TGCGCCAGCAGCCAGAATGTGTACAGGGGGCTTTATTACAATGAGCAGTTCTTC.

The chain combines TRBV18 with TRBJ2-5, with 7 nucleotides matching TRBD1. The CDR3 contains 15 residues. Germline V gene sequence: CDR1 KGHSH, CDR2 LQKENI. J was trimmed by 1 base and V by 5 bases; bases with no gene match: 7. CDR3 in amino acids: CASSTRQGVQETQYF. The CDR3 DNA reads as TGTGCCAGCTCAACCAGACAGGGCGTCCAAGAGACCCAGTACTTC.

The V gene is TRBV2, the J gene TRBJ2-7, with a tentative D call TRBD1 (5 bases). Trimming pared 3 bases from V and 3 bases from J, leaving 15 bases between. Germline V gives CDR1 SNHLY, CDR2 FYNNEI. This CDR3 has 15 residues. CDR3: CASSDPGSGNYEQYF. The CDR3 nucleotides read TGTGCCAGCAGTGACCCCGGCTCAGGGAACTACGAGCAGTACTTC.

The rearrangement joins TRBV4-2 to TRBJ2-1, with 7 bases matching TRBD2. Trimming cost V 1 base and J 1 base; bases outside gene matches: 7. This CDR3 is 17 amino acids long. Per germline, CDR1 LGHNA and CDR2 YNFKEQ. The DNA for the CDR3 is TGTGCCAGCAGCCAAGGTTCAAAGCGGGGATCCTACAATGAGCAGTTCTTC. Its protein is CASSQGSKRGSYNEQFF.

The DNA of the CDR3 is TGCAGCGTTGTCCAGGCGTCCTCTGGAAACACCATATATTTT. This translates into CSVVQASSGNTIYF. The chain links TRBV29-1 to TRBJ1-3, with D uncertain. Germline lookup yields CDR1 SQVTM and CDR2 ANQGSEA. Trimming took 4 bases from V and 0 from J, leaving 10 bases between them. The CDR3 totals 14 residues.

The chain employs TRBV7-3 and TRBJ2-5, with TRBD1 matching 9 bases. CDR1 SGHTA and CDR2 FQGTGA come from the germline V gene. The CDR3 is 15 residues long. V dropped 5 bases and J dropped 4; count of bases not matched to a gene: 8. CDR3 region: CASSLTGGVRETQYF. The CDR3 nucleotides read TGTGCCAGCAGCCTGACAGGGGGGGTGAGAGAGACCCAGTACTTC.

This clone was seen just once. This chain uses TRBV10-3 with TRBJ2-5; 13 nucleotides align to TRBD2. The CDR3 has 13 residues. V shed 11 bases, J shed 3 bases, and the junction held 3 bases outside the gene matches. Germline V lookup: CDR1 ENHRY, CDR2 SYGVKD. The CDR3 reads CAVGLAGEETQYF. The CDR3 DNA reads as TGTGCCGTCGGACTAGCGGGAGAAGAGACCCAGTACTTC.

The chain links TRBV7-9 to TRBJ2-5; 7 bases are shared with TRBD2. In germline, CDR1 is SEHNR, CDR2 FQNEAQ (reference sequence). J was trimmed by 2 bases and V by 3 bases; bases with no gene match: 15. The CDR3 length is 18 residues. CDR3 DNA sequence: TGTGCCAGCAGCTTGCGGGCTAGCGGCACTTGGGTACAAGAGACCCAGTACTTC. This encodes CASSLRASGTWVQETQYF.

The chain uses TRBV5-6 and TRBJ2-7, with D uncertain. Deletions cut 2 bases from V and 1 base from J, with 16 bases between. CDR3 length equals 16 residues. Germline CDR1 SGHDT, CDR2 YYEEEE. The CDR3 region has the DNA TGTGCCAGCAGCTTTCTCCGAAGCTACATTTCCTACGAGCAGTACTTC. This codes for CASSFLRSYISYEQYF.

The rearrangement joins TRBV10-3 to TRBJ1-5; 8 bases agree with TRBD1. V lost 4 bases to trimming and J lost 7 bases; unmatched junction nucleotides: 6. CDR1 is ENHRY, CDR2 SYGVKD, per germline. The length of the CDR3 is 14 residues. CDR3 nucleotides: TGTGCCATCAGTGTATCAGGGGGCCAACAGCCCCAGCATTTT. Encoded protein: CAISVSGGQQPQHF.

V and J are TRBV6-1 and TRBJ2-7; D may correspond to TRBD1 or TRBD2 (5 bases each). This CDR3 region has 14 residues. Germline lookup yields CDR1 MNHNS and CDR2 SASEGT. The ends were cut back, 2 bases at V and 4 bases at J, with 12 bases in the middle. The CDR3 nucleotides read TGTGCCAGCAGTGAAAGAGGGACCTATTACGAGCAGTACTTC. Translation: CASSERGTYYEQYF.

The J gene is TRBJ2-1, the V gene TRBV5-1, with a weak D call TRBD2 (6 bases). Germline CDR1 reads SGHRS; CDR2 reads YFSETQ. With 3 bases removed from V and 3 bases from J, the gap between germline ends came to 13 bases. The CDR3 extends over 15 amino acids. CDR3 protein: CASSWEDGGYNEQFF. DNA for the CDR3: TGCGCCAGCAGCTGGGAGGACGGAGGCTACAATGAGCAGTTCTTC.

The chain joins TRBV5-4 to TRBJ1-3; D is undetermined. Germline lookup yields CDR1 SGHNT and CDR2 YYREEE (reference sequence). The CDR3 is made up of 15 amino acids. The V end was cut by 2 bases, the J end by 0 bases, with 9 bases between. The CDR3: CASSFAGSSGNTIYF. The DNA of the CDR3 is TGTGCCAGCAGCTTTGCTGGGAGCTCTGGAAACACCATATATTTT.

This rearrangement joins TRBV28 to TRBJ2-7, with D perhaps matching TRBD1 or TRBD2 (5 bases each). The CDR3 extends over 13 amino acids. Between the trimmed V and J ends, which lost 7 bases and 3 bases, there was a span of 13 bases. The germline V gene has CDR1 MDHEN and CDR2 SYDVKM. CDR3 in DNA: TGTGCCAGCACAGGGACGGGATTCTACGAGCAGTACTTC. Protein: CASTGTGFYEQYF.

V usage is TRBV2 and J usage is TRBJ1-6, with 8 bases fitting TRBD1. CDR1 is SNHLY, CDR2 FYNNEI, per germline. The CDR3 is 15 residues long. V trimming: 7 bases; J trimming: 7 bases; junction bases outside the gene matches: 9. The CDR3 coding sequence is TGTGCCAGCAATGGACAGGGACGTAGGAATTCACCCCTCCACTTT. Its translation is CASNGQGRRNSPLHF.

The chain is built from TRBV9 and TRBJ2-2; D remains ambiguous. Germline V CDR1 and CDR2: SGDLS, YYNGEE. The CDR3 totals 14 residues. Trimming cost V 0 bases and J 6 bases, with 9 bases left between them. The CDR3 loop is CASSVDSKAGELFF. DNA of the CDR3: TGTGCCAGCAGCGTAGACAGTAAGGCCGGGGAGCTGTTTTTT.

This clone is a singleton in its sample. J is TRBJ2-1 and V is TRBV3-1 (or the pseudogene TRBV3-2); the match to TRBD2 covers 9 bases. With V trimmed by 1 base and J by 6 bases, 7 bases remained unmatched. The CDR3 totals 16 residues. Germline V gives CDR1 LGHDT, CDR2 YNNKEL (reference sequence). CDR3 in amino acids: CASSQALAGFVNEQFF. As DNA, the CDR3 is TGTGCCAGCAGCCAAGCCCTAGCGGGGTTTGTCAATGAGCAGTTCTTC.

DNA of the CDR3: TGTGCCAGCAGCTTAGTACCGGACTCCTACGAGCAGTACTTC. Its translation is CASSLVPDSYEQYF. This chain connects TRBV7-2 to TRBJ2-7; D uncertain. In germline, CDR1 is SGHTA, CDR2 FQGNSA. V was clipped by 1 base and J by 0 bases, with 7 bases between them. The CDR3 is 14 amino acids.

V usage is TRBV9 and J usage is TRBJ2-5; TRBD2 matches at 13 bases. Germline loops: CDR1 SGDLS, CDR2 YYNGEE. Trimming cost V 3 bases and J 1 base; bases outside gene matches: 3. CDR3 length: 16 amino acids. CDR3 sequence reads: CASSARLAGGQETQYF. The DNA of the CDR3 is TGTGCCAGCAGCGCCCGACTAGCGGGAGGCCAAGAGACCCAGTACTTC.

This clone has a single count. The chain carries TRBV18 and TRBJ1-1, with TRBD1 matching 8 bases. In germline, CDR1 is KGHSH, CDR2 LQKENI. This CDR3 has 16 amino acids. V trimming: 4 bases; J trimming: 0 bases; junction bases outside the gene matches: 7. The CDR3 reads CASSRYRGWMNTEAFF. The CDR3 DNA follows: TGTGCCAGCTCACGCTACAGGGGGTGGATGAACACTGAAGCTTTCTTT.

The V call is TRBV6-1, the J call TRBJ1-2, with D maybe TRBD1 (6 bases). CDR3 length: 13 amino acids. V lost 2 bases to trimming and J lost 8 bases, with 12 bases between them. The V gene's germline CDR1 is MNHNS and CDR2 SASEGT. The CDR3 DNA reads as TGTGCCAGCAGTGAATCCCAGGGGAGAGGCTACACCTTC. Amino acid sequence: CASSESQGRGYTF.

The CDR3 loop is CASSLDINYEQYF. The CDR3 bases are TGTGCCAGCAGTTTGGACATTAATTACGAGCAGTACTTC. The rearrangement links TRBV27 to TRBJ2-7; D may be TRBD1 (5 bases). The CDR3 runs 13 residues. Looked up from germline, CDR1 is MNHEY and CDR2 is SMNVEV (reference sequence). V lost 3 bases to trimming and J lost 4 bases, with 10 bases between them.

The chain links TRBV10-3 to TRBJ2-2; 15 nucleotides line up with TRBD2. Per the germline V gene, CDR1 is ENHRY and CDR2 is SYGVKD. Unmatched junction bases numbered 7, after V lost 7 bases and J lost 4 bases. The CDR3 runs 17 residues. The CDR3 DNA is TGTGCCATCAAAGGGACTAGCGGGAGGTCGGGCACCGGGGAGCTGTTTTTT. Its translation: CAIKGTSGRSGTGELFF.

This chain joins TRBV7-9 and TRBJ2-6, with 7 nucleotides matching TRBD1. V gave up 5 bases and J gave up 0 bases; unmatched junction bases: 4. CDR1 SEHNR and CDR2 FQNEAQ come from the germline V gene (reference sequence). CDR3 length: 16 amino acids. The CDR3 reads CASSRTGYSGANVLTF. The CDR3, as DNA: TGTGCCAGCAGCCGGACAGGATACTCTGGGGCCAACGTCCTGACTTTC.

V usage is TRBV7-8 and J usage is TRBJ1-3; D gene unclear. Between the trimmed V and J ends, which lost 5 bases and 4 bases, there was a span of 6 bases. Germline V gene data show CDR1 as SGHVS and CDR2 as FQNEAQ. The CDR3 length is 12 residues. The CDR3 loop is CASSRAGNTIYF. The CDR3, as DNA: TGTGCCAGCAGCCGCGCGGGAAACACCATATATTTT.

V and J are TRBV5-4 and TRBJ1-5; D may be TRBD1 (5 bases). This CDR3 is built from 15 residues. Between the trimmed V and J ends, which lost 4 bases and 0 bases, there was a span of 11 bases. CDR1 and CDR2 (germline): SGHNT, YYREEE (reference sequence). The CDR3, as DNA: TGTGCCAGCAGCCGAGGGGAGGATAGCAATCAGCCCCAGCATTTT. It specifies CASSRGEDSNQPQHF.

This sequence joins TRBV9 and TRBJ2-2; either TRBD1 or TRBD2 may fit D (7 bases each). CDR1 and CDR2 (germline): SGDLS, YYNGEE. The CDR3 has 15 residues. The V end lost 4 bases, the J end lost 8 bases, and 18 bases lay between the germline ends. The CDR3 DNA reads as TGTGCCAGCAGCCCAGGGGGAGGGGACGAGGGGGAGCTGTTTTTT. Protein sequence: CASSPGGGDEGELFF.

This CDR3 reads CASSVTLAGHYEQYF. The DNA for the CDR3 is TGTGCCAGCAGCGTAACGTTAGCAGGCCACTACGAGCAGTACTTC. This chain links TRBV9 with TRBJ2-7; D not certain. The germline V gene has CDR1 SGDLS and CDR2 YYNGEE. The CDR3 covers 15 residues. V was shortened by 1 base and J by 3 bases, with 14 bases between the two germline ends.

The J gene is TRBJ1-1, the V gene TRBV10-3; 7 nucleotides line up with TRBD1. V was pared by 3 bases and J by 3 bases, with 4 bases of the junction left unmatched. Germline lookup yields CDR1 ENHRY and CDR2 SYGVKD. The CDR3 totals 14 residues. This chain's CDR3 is CAISEIDRDTEAFF. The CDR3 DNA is TGTGCCATCAGTGAAATCGACAGGGACACTGAAGCTTTCTTT.

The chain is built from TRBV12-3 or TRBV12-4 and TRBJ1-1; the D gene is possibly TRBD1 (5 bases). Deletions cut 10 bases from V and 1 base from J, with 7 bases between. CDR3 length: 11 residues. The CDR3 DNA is TGTGCCACCGGACAGAACACTGAAGCTTTCTTT. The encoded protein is CATGQNTEAFF.

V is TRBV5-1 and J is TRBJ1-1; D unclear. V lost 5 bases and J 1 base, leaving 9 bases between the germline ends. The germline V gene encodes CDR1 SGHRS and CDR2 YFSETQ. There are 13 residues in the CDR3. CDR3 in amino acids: CASRGQTNTEAFF. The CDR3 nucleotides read TGCGCCAGCAGAGGGCAGACGAACACTGAAGCTTTCTTT.